This TCR beta chain was identified during a study of blood T cell repertoires in COVID-19. Across the whole study: T cells, B-cell-depleted T cells, or PBMCs provided the cDNA or gDNA that served as material.

Study processing details: By means of reference gene primer amplification, nucleated cell counts were estimated. TCRdb's copy holds only in-frame clones and misses some; the assay was immunoSEQ multiplex PCR. V and J calls and clone size come straight from that table; D and trimming were deduced from the DNA. There are 300,000 to 350,000 clones in the sample; nearly 90% occur only once, and around 4.5% lies in the top ten. This CDR3 comprises 18 residues. Germline trimming cut 4 bases from V and 2 bases from J; bases unmatched to any gene: 15. Germline-derived CDR1 and CDR2 are MNHEY and SMNVEV (reference sequence).

The receptor comes from a woman younger than 35 with acute COVID-19. The sequenced material came from PBMCs or T cells enriched from blood (not recorded which). This chain links TRBV27 with TRBJ1-2, with 8 bases lining up with TRBD1. The CDR3 DNA reads as TGTGCCAGCAGTTCCGCCCCGGACAGGGTAAAGTACAACTATGGCTACACCTTC. The encoded protein is CASSSAPDRVKYNYGYTF.